The next 22 T cell receptor beta chains were all read from a single sample in a study of shared clonotypes between healthy human individuals. Measured with immunoSEQ multiplex PCR; TCRdb has only the in-frame clones, and not every one. The repertoire has roughly 1,600,000 clones, 97% to 99% of them found once; the top ten carry around 0.38%. Material for sequencing was naive CD4+ T cells sorted from blood. Subset meaning: CD45RA+ positively selected. The receptor set was obtained from a man under 40 in good health.

The V and J genes are TRBV5-4 and TRBJ2-6; D is unclear. The CDR3 runs to 18 residues. V was trimmed by 0 bases and J by 2 bases, leaving 15 bases between them. Germline values: CDR1 SGHNT, CDR2 YYREEE (reference sequence). The CDR3, as DNA: TGTGCCAGCAGCTTGGTACGGCTCCTAACCCCTGGGGCCAACGTCCTGACTTTC. Protein: CASSLVRLLTPGANVLTF.

V and J are TRBV5-5 and TRBJ2-2, with 10 bases matching TRBD2. There are 16 residues in the CDR3. The J segment lost 4 bases and the V segment lost 4 bases, leaving 7 bases of the junction unmatched. CDR1 and CDR2 (germline): SGHKS, YYEKEE (reference sequence). This CDR3 is CASSRTLAGSTGELFF. In DNA form, the CDR3 reads TGTGCCAGCAGCCGCACACTAGCGGGATCCACCGGGGAGCTGTTTTTT.

The V and J genes are TRBV18 and TRBJ1-2; D is perhaps TRBD1 (6 bases). The CDR3 has 17 amino acids. Trimming took off 6 bases at V and 6 bases at J, with 26 bases between the two ends. Germline CDR1 KGHSH, CDR2 LQKENI. This CDR3 reads CASSLKPGQVGYHGYTF. The CDR3 coding sequence is TGTGCCAGCTCGCTGAAACCGGGACAAGTGGGGTATCATGGCTACACCTTC.

The rearrangement uses TRBV7-6 and TRBJ2-7; D is perhaps TRBD2 (5 bases). The CDR3 runs to 14 residues. Germline V gene lookup returns CDR1 SGHVS and CDR2 FNYEAQ. Trimming cost V 1 base and J 4 bases, with 11 bases left between them. The CDR3: CASSLVEGGYEQYF. Here the CDR3 DNA reads TGTGCCAGCAGCTTAGTAGAGGGTGGGTACGAGCAGTACTTC.

The chain combines TRBV5-1 with TRBJ2-3, with D maybe TRBD2 (6 bases). Germline V gene sequence: CDR1 SGHRS, CDR2 YFSETQ. With 4 bases removed from V and 5 bases from J, the gap between germline ends came to 11 bases. The CDR3 spans 13 residues. The CDR3 here is CASSIQGGDTQYF. CDR3 coding DNA: TGCGCCAGCAGCATCCAGGGAGGAGATACGCAGTATTTT.

This chain uses TRBV4-1 with TRBJ2-5; D uncertain. Trimming removed 0 bases from V and 9 bases from J, with 17 bases in between. The CDR3 runs to 15 residues. Germline V gene lookup returns CDR1 MGHRA and CDR2 YSYEKL. CDR3 residues: CASSQDSALEGPQYF. The CDR3 nucleotides read TGCGCCAGCAGCCAAGATTCGGCCCTTGAAGGGCCCCAGTACTTC.

The chain uses TRBV29-1 and TRBJ1-1; D might be TRBD1 (5 bases). This CDR3 region has 12 residues. The germline gives CDR1 SQVTM, CDR2 ANQGSEA. Trimming shortened V by 5 bases and J by 5 bases, and 12 bases separated the two germline ends. The chain's CDR3 is CSVYSGSTEAFF. The CDR3 coding sequence is TGCAGCGTTTATTCAGGGTCTACTGAAGCTTTCTTT.

The chain carries TRBV20-1 and TRBJ2-1; unclear D gene. The germline gives CDR1 DFQATT, CDR2 SNEGSKA (reference sequence). The CDR3 length is 10 residues. V shed 6 bases and J shed 7 bases, with 7 bases lying between them. In nucleotides, the CDR3 is TGCAGTGCCCGCATGAATGAGCAGTTCTTC. Its translation is CSARMNEQFF.

The table lists this clone with a few counts. The rearrangement uses TRBV6-1 and TRBJ2-5; 9 bases match TRBD1. Germline lookup yields CDR1 MNHNS and CDR2 SASEGT. V lost 7 bases and J lost 7; bases outside the gene matches: 4. CDR3 length: 12 amino acids. The CDR3 loop reads CASTGQGPTQYF. DNA for the CDR3: TGTGCCAGCACCGGACAGGGGCCGACCCAGTACTTC.

V usage is TRBV5-4 and J usage is TRBJ2-7, with 9 bases lining up with TRBD1. Germline V gene data show CDR1 as SGHNT and CDR2 as YYREEE (reference sequence). The trim removed 4 bases at V and 5 bases at J, leaving 7 bases unmatched. CDR3 length equals 14 residues. The CDR3 is CASSKGQGRNEQYF. CDR3 bases: TGTGCCAGCAGCAAGGGACAGGGTAGGAACGAGCAGTACTTC.

The chain recombines TRBV6-5 with TRBJ1-3, with no clear D. V was pared by 5 bases and J by 0 bases, with 11 bases between. From germline, CDR1 is MNHEY and CDR2 SVGAGI. The CDR3 spans 15 residues. The CDR3 DNA reads TGTGCCAGCAGTATCGACGGAGACTCTGGAAACACCATATATTTT. Protein sequence: CASSIDGDSGNTIYF.

The chain joins TRBV15 to TRBJ1-1, with D unresolved. CDR3 size: 14 residues. The germline V gene encodes CDR1 LNHNV and CDR2 YYDKDF (reference sequence). Trimming cost V 0 bases and J 0 bases, with 5 bases left between them. CDR3 coding DNA: TGTGCCACCAGCAGAGACGTCCTGAACACTGAAGCTTTCTTT. Amino acids: CATSRDVLNTEAFF.

This sequence joins TRBV5-1 and TRBJ2-5, with D maybe TRBD2 (5 bases). There are 15 residues in the CDR3. V lost 5 bases, J lost 5 bases, and 19 bases lay in between. Looked up from germline, CDR1 is SGHRS and CDR2 is YFSETQ. CDR3 residues: CASRVYRATGETQYF. The CDR3 DNA sequence: TGCGCCAGCAGAGTTTACCGGGCTACGGGGGAGACCCAGTACTTC.

The sample holds one count of this clone. The chain couples TRBV2 to TRBJ1-2; 9 positions agree with TRBD1. V was clipped by 5 bases and J by 5 bases; unmatched bases: 6. Germline-derived CDR1 and CDR2 are SNHLY and FYNNEI. The CDR3 runs 14 residues. CDR3 nucleotide sequence: TGTGCCAGCAGTCAACAGGGGGCCAGTTATGGCTACACCTTC. It translates to CASSQQGASYGYTF. The full variable domain, rest sourced from reference TRBV2 and TRBJ1-2, is EPEVTQTPSHQVTQMGQEVILRCVPISNHLYFYWYRQILGQKVEFLVSFYNNEISEKSEIFDDQFSVERPDGSNFTLKIRSTKLEDSAMYFCASSQQGASYGYTFGSGTRLTVV.

This clone was seen a single time. The chain is built from TRBV18 and TRBJ2-7; 8 nucleotides match TRBD2. This CDR3 region has 18 residues. Trimming cost V 4 bases and J 2 bases; bases outside gene matches: 16. The germline V gene encodes CDR1 KGHSH and CDR2 LQKENI. DNA for the CDR3: TGTGCCAGCTCACACAAGTGGGAAACTAGCGGCAGCCCCTACGAGCAGTACTTC. This encodes CASSHKWETSGSPYEQYF.

J is TRBJ2-2 and V is TRBV15, with TRBD1 identical over 10 bases. Germline V gives CDR1 LNHNV, CDR2 YYDKDF (reference sequence). The CDR3 has 20 amino acids. J lost 4 bases, V lost 0 bases, and 14 bases had no gene match. CDR3 in DNA: TGTGCCACCAGCAGAGATTGGGTGGGAGAGGACAGGGGGTTCACCGGGGAGCTGTTTTTT. Amino acid sequence: CATSRDWVGEDRGFTGELFF.

This sequence joins TRBV7-9 and TRBJ2-5; no firm D call. Trimming took 4 bases from V and 5 from J, leaving 11 bases between them. This CDR3 spans 13 amino acids. Germline V lookup: CDR1 SEHNR, CDR2 FQNEAQ (reference sequence). This CDR3 reads CASSSRIRETQYF. The CDR3 DNA is TGTGCCAGCAGCTCTCGTATCAGGGAGACCCAGTACTTC.

The chain carries TRBV7-9 and TRBJ2-3, with no clear D. The V gene lost 6 bases and the J gene lost 2 bases, with 9 bases spanning the gap. Per the germline V gene, CDR1 is SEHNR and CDR2 is FQNEAQ (reference sequence). This CDR3 contains 13 residues. The CDR3 sequence: CASRHDATDTQYF. In DNA form, the CDR3 reads TGTGCCAGCAGACATGACGCCACAGATACGCAGTATTTT.

In the case of this clone: This sample also contains other DNA sequences that code for the same CDR3. The chain is built from TRBV28 and TRBJ1-2; D unresolved. CDR1 is MDHEN and CDR2 is SYDVKM in the germline V gene. The CDR3 consists of 11 residues. With 3 bases removed from V and 8 bases from J, the gap between germline ends came to 7 bases. The CDR3 here is CASSLRDGYTF. The DNA for the CDR3 is TGTGCCAGCAGTTTGCGTGACGGCTACACCTTC.

This rearrangement joins TRBV5-4 to TRBJ2-2; 7 bases agree with TRBD2. CDR1 SGHNT and CDR2 YYREEE come from the germline V gene (reference sequence). The CDR3 runs to 15 residues. Trimming took 0 bases from V and 5 from J; bases not matched to a gene: 4. The DNA of the CDR3 is TGTGCCAGCAGCTTGGCTGCGGGAGCAACCGGGGAGCTGTTTTTT. This sequence encodes CASSLAAGATGELFF. Using reference TRBV5-4 and TRBJ2-2 for the parts outside the CDR3, the full variable domain is ETGVTQSPTHLIKTRGQQVTLRCSSQSGHNTVSWYQQALGQGPQFIFQYYREEENGRGNFPPRFSGLQFPNYSSELNVNALELDDSALYLCASSLAAGATGELFFGEGSRLTVL.

The chain combines TRBV7-6 with TRBJ2-5; D possibly uses TRBD1 or TRBD2 (5 bases each). The germline CDR1 and CDR2 sequences are SGHVS and FNYEAQ. V was pared by 5 bases and J by 2 bases, with 24 bases between. The CDR3 has 18 residues. CDR3 residues: CASSNTAPRARVQETQYF. The DNA for the CDR3 is TGTGCCAGCAGCAATACCGCTCCCAGGGCGCGGGTACAAGAGACCCAGTACTTC.

This clone showed up just once. This chain connects TRBV14 to TRBJ1-1, with D unresolved. Germline lookup yields CDR1 SGHDN and CDR2 FVKESK. V lost 0 bases, J lost 10 bases, and 6 bases lay in between. This CDR3 is 11 amino acids long. CDR3 in amino acids: CASSQEVRAFF. The CDR3 coding sequence is TGTGCCAGCAGCCAAGAGGTGCGAGCTTTCTTT.